A single T cell receptor beta chain is shown here with its context. Its antigen is not yet known. No clone much larger than this one lies a single base away; base qualities are absent. This sample stems from a study of T cells in narcolepsy listed by TCRdb under 2018. The study in broad terms: The study enrolled patients with narcolepsy type 1 or type 2 (NT1, NT2) together with healthy control donors. The study sought autoreactive T cells targeting hypocretin neuron self-antigens (hypocretin, TRIB2) in narcolepsy patients, using TCR Vbeta sequencing to track clonotypes in blood and CSF. General findings and caveats noted by the study authors: Autoreactive clonotypes were reported to be detected serially in the blood of the same patients and of different patients, but not in the blood of healthy controls. Plots comparing CSF and blood CD4+ T cell clonotypes from the same patient highlighted HCRT-specific and TRIB2-specific autoreactive clonotypes. Numbers of sequenced blood memory CD4+ clonotypes were comparable, averaging approximately 40,000 in patients and approximately 34,000 in controls. Certain blood memory CD4+ repertoires from patients and controls had no sequences that matched autoreactive T cell clones.

The CDR3 covers 14 residues, taking in both the cysteine and the phenylalanine. The CDR3 DNA has 42 bases and is translated from base 1. The germline V gene provides CDR1 MNHNS and CDR2 SASEGT. V and J are truncated by 4 bases and 7 bases respectively, leaving an intervening sequence of 16 bases. Memory CD4+ T cells were sorted ex vivo from peripheral blood of narcolepsy patients and healthy controls for TCR Vbeta sequencing. The library was obtained by the immunoSEQ multiplex PCR assay. TCRdb obtained this table from immuneACCESS and retained in-frame rearrangements with V and J assigned. These tables miss some clones; where compared with another copy, unresolved V genes account for less than half of the shortfall, and the remainder is unexplained. The sample contains approximately 35,000 clones, roughly 80% of them found a single time. In total, the top ten clones hold 2% to 2.5% of the sample.

This receptor was obtained from a human donor in good health. The specimen sequenced was memory (CD45RA-) CD4+ T cells from blood. The cell subset or site label, as the study defines it: memory T cells sorted ex vivo from peripheral blood. The V gene is TRBV6-1 and the J gene is TRBJ1-2; a confident D gene designation cannot be given. The sequenced DNA: TGTGCCAGCAGTGCATCTCAATCGGTGGGTGGCTACACCTTC. Translated, this gives CASSASQSVGGYTF.